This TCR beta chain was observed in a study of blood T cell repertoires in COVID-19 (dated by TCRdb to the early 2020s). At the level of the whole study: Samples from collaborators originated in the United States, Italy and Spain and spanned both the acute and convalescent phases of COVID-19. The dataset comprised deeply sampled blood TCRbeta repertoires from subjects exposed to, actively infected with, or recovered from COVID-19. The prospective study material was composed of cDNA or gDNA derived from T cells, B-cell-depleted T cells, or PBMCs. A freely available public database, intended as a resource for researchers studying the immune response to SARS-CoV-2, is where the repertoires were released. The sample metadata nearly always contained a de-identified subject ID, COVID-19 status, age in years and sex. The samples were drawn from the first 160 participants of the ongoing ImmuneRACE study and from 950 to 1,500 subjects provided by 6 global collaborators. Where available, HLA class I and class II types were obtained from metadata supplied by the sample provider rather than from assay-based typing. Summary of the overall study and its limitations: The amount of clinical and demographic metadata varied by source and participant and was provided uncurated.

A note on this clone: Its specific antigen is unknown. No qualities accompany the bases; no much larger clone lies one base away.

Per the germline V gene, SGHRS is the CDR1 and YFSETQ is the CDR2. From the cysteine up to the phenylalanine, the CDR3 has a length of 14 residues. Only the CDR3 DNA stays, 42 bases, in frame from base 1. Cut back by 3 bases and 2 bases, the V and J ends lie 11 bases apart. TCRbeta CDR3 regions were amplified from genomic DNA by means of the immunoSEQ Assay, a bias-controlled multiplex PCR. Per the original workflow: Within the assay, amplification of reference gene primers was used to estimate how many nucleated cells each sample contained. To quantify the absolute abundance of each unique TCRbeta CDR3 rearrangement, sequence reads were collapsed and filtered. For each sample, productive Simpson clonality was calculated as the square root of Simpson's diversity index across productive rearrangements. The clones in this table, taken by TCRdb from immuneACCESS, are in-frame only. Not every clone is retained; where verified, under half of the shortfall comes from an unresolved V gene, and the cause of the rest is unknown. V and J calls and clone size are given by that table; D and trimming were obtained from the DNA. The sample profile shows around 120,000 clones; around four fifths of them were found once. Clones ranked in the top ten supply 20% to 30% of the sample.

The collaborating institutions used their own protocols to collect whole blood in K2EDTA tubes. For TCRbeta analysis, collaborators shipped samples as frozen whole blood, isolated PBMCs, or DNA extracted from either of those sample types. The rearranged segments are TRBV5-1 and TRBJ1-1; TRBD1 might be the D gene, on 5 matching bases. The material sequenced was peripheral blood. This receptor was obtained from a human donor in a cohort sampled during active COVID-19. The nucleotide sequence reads TGCGCCAGCAGCTCGCCGACAGTCAACACTGAAGCTTTCTTT. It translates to CASSSPTVNTEAFF.